This TCR beta chain emerged from a study of vaccination and CD4 T cells after COVID-19. Study-wide results and caveats: A comparatively limited set of convalescent patients was examined, with no early post-infection timepoints.

Per the germline V gene, CDR1 is SEHNR and CDR2 is FQNEAQ (reference sequence). The ends lost 3 bases at V and 0 bases at J; junction bases unmatched: 7. The CDR3 is 17 amino acids. Concerning this clonotype: The antigen is undetermined.

The sample's treatment: roughly 10-day PBMC culture with coronavirus spike peptide pools or control peptides (ViraFEST assay). Sequencing of the DNA from cultured CD4+ T cells was carried out with the Oncomine TCR Beta short-read assay. TCRdb itself ran the PCR reads through MiXCR, one entry per CDR3 protein. The top ten hold more than 13% of the sample, which has around 15,000 distinct CDR3 sequences, less than 55% seen once. This sequence originates from a human donor who had recovered from COVID-19. The gene calls are TRBV7-9 and TRBJ2-2, with 7 nucleotides matching TRBD2. Sequences were obtained from CD4+ T cells from blood, cultured in vitro. The CDR3 DNA reads as TGTGCCAGCAGCTTGGGTCGGGGGGTTACGAACACCGGGGAGCTGTTTTTT. Its translation: CASSLGRGVTNTGELFF. Variable domain in full (rest from reference TRBV7-9 and TRBJ2-2): DTGVSQNPRHKITKRGQNVTFRCDPISEHNRLYWYRQTLGQGPEFLTYFQNEAQLEKSRLLSDRFSAERPKGSFSTLEIQRTEQGDSAMYLCASSLGRGVTNTGELFFGEGSRLTVL.